These 27 T cell receptor beta chains share one sample of origin, sequenced in a study of T cells in Graves' hyperthyroidism and ophthalmopathy. Regions amplified from RNA transcripts were the TCR beta CDR3 regions. HTBI primers drove first-round RT-PCR of the TCR CDR3. In TCRdb, the multiplex PCR reads were re-called with MiXCR into one record per CDR3 protein. Of about 740,000 distinct CDR3 sequences in the sample, 14% were seen once. The sample comprised blood. The receptors here all came from a woman between 18 and 29 years old with Graves' hyperthyroidism.

This clonotype was seen only a few times. The chain recombines TRBV30 with TRBJ2-7; a possible D gene is TRBD2 (6 bases). V lost 1 base to trimming and J lost 4 bases, with 17 bases between them. There are 15 residues in the CDR3. Germline values: CDR1 GTSNPN, CDR2 SVGIG (reference sequence). CDR3 coding DNA: TGTGCCTGGAGTGAGGGCGGGGAAACGGAATACGAGCAGTACTTC. This sequence encodes CAWSEGGETEYEQYF.

This sequence joins TRBV5-1 and TRBJ2-7; D is unclear. CDR3 length: 12 amino acids. Germline V gene lookup returns CDR1 SGHRS and CDR2 YFSETQ. V shed 5 bases and J shed 5 bases, with 11 bases lying between them. The CDR3 sequence: CASRRDQNEQYF. CDR3 bases: TGCGCCAGCAGAAGAGATCAAAACGAGCAGTACTTC.

In this sample, this clonotype turned up many times. The CDR3 nucleotides read TGTGCCAGCAGCCCACTCGGTCGATCGGGGGAAAAACTGTTTTTT. Amino acid sequence: CASSPLGRSGEKLFF. V is TRBV11-2 and J is TRBJ1-4; no clear D gene. With 5 bases removed from V and 8 bases from J, the gap between germline ends came to 18 bases. CDR1 and CDR2 (germline): SGHAT, FQNNGV. This CDR3 is built from 15 residues. Variable domain in full (rest from reference TRBV11-2 and TRBJ1-4): EAGVAQSPRYKIIEKRQSVAFWCNPISGHATLYWYQQILGQGPKLLIQFQNNGVVDDSQLPKDRFSAERLKGVDSTLKIQPAKLEDSAVYLCASSPLGRSGEKLFFGSGTQLSVL.

A note on this clonotype: Since a much larger clone is just one base distant, this may be a read error. The V call is TRBV6-4, the J call TRBJ2-7; the D gene is possibly TRBD2 (5 bases). Germline V CDR1 and CDR2: MRHNA, SNTAGT. This CDR3 spans 13 amino acids. CDR3 protein: CANSESRGYEQYF. CDR3 bases: TGTGCCAACAGTGAAAGCCGGGGCTACGAGCAGTACTTC.

This clonotype came up many times. The germline gene is not matched at one end of the junction; a read error may be the cause. This chain joins TRBV7-8 and TRBJ2-1; 7 nucleotides agree with TRBD2. Germline CDR1 SGHVS, CDR2 FQNEAQ. This CDR3 comprises 15 residues. CDR3 region: CASSVAGWRPHEQFF. Here the CDR3 DNA reads TGTGCCAGCAGCGTAGCGGGCTGGAGGCCACATGAGCAGTTCTTC. The complete variable domain, with remaining parts taken from reference TRBV7-8 and TRBJ2-1, reads GAGVSQSPRYKVAKRGQDVALRCDPISGHVSLFWYQQALGQGPEFLTYFQNEAQLDKSGLPSDRFFAERPEGSVSTLKIQRTQQEDSAVYLCASSVAGWRPHEQFFGPGTRLTVL.

Ten or more counts support this clonotype. This chain joins TRBV20-1 and TRBJ2-1; 7 nucleotides agree with TRBD2. Germline V gene sequence: CDR1 DFQATT, CDR2 SNEGSKA (reference sequence). This CDR3 has 16 residues. The junction had 10 bases not matched to a gene; V was cut back by 5 bases and J by 0 bases. Written as DNA, the CDR3 is TGCAGTGCTCCATCTGCTAGCGGCAGCTCCTACAATGAGCAGTTCTTC. This codes for CSAPSASGSSYNEQFF.

In this sample, this clonotype turned up many times. J is TRBJ1-1 and V is TRBV6-1; D is unresolved. V was clipped by 7 bases and J by 5 bases, with 11 bases between them. Germline V gene sequence: CDR1 MNHNS, CDR2 SASEGT. The CDR3 length is 12 residues. CDR3 bases: TGTGCCAGCACCTCTCGTGGTACTGAAGCTTTCTTT. Translating it yields CASTSRGTEAFF.

This chain connects TRBV6-1 to TRBJ1-1, with a weak D call TRBD1 (5 bases). This CDR3 region has 14 residues. The V end was cut by 4 bases, the J end by 0 bases, with 9 bases between. Germline V lookup: CDR1 MNHNS, CDR2 SASEGT. DNA for the CDR3: TGTGCCAGCAGTGCCGGGACGATGAACACTGAAGCTTTCTTT. Residues: CASSAGTMNTEAFF.

This clonotype was seen a handful of times. CDR3 protein: CASSSPEGTDTQYF. In DNA, the CDR3 is TGTGCCAGCAGCTCCCCGGAGGGCACAGATACGCAGTATTTT. The rearrangement links TRBV13 to TRBJ2-3; TRBD2 is a possible D gene (5 bases). The CDR3 has 14 amino acids. The V gene lost 4 bases and the J gene lost 1 base, with 9 bases spanning the gap. CDR1 and CDR2 from the germline V gene are PRHDT and FYEKMQ (reference sequence).

The table lists this clonotype with many counts. The V gene is TRBV20-1, the J gene TRBJ2-5, with TRBD1 identical over 11 bases. The CDR3 extends over 17 amino acids. Germline CDR1 reads DFQATT; CDR2 reads SNEGSKA (reference sequence). V shed 3 bases and J 4 bases; nucleotides not matched to a gene: 13. Here the CDR3 reads CSASRIGQGALGETQYF. CDR3 sequence (DNA): TGCAGTGCTAGCCGTATAGGACAGGGGGCGCTTGGAGAGACCCAGTACTTC.

This clonotype was seen at least ten times. The V gene is TRBV7-8, the J gene TRBJ1-5; 10 bases are shared with TRBD1. CDR1 SGHVS and CDR2 FQNEAQ come from the germline V gene. The CDR3 is made up of 16 amino acids. V lost 0 bases and J lost 5; bases outside the gene matches: 4. The CDR3 is CASSLAWTGGHQPQHF. CDR3 sequence (DNA): TGTGCCAGCAGCTTAGCGTGGACAGGGGGGCATCAGCCCCAGCATTTT.

J is TRBJ1-2 and V is TRBV6-1; D remains ambiguous. Germline loops: CDR1 MNHNS, CDR2 SASEGT. The CDR3 extends over 16 amino acids. V lost 5 bases and J lost 4, with 20 bases in between. The CDR3 DNA reads TGTGCCAGCAGTCCGGTCGATGCGGGGTCGAGCTATGGCTACACCTTC. Translating gives CASSPVDAGSSYGYTF.

Ten or more counts support this clonotype. The J gene is TRBJ2-7, the V gene TRBV28, with D hard to call. The length of the CDR3 is 11 residues. From germline, CDR1 is MDHEN and CDR2 SYDVKM. V lost 5 bases and J lost 4, with 6 bases in between. The CDR3 reads CASSDTYEQYF. The CDR3 nucleotides read TGTGCCAGCAGTGACACATACGAGCAGTACTTC.

This clonotype was seen at least ten times. The J gene is TRBJ1-5, the V gene TRBV27; TRBD1 matches 9 bases. V shed 2 bases and J 3 bases; nucleotides not matched to a gene: 11. The CDR3 sequence is 18 residues long. Germline V gives CDR1 MNHEY, CDR2 SMNVEV (reference sequence). The CDR3 loop reads CASSLHNRGPLPNQPQHF. The CDR3 nucleotides read TGTGCCAGCAGTTTACACAACAGGGGGCCACTTCCCAATCAGCCCCAGCATTTT.

In DNA, the CDR3 is TGTGCCAGTAGTACCTCAGGGTCAACTGAAGCTTTCTTT. Translation: CASSTSGSTEAFF. The chain couples TRBV19 to TRBJ1-1; tentatively, D is TRBD1 (5 bases). Trimming took off 4 bases at V and 5 bases at J, with 11 bases between the two ends. The CDR3 is 13 amino acids. CDR1 is LNHDA, CDR2 SQIVND, per germline (reference sequence).

This clonotype has at least ten counts. The CDR3 coding sequence is TGTGCCAGCAGTCCCCCACAGGCTACGACCGCATACAATGAGCAGTTCTTC. This encodes CASSPPQATTAYNEQFF. V and J are TRBV27 and TRBJ2-1; D possibly corresponds to TRBD1 (5 bases). The germline CDR1 and CDR2 sequences are MNHEY and SMNVEV (reference sequence). This CDR3 is 17 amino acids long. V was pared by 5 bases and J by 4 bases, with 21 bases between.

This sequence joins TRBV7-9 and TRBJ2-3; TRBD1 agrees at 9 bases. Unmatched junction bases numbered 16, after V lost 3 bases and J lost 6 bases. This CDR3 has 18 residues. CDR1 and CDR2 (germline): SEHNR, FQNEAQ (reference sequence). The CDR3 loop is CASSFYGQGTTFPDTQYF. As DNA, the CDR3 is TGTGCCAGCAGCTTTTACGGACAGGGGACTACATTTCCCGATACGCAGTATTTT. Filled out from reference TRBV7-9 and TRBJ2-3, the complete variable domain reads DTGVSQNPRHKITKRGQNVTFRCDPISEHNRLYWYRQTLGQGPEFLTYFQNEAQLEKSRLLSDRFSAERPKGSFSTLEIQRTEQGDSAMYLCASSFYGQGTTFPDTQYFGPGTRLTVL.

This clonotype occurred many times. The rearrangement joins TRBV5-6 to TRBJ2-7; 7 bases align to TRBD1. The CDR3 has 16 residues. The junction had 10 bases not matched to a gene; V was cut back by 2 bases and J by 2 bases. Looked up from germline, CDR1 is SGHDT and CDR2 is YYEEEE. The CDR3 here is CASSFLLRDRAYEQYF. The CDR3 DNA reads TGTGCCAGCAGCTTCCTTCTACGGGACAGAGCCTACGAGCAGTACTTC.

The gene calls are TRBV14 and TRBJ1-3; 10 bases align to TRBD1. The ends lost 4 bases at V and 2 bases at J; junction bases unmatched: 11. CDR1 is SGHDN and CDR2 is FVKESK in the germline V gene. This CDR3 spans 18 amino acids. The chain's CDR3 is CASSRYTGTGDTGNTIYF. CDR3 sequence (DNA): TGTGCCAGCAGCCGATACACCGGGACAGGGGATACTGGAAACACCATATATTTT.

There are many counts of this clonotype. This chain connects TRBV12-3 or TRBV12-4 to TRBJ2-6, with 9 bases that match TRBD1. The ends lost 4 bases at V and 4 bases at J; junction bases unmatched: 14. This CDR3 contains 19 residues. The chain's CDR3 is CASSSLPGQGGEGANVLTF. CDR3 bases: TGTGCCAGCAGTTCCCTCCCGGGACAGGGAGGCGAAGGGGCCAACGTCCTGACTTTC.

This clonotype was seen only a few times. The germline gene is not matched at one end of the junction; a read error may be the cause. The CDR3 coding sequence is TGTGCCGGCAGCTTAGGTGACCAACGACGGAGTGAGCAGTTCTTC. Amino acid sequence: CAGSLGDQRRSEQFF. The J gene is TRBJ2-1, the V gene TRBV2; unclear D gene. There are 15 residues in the CDR3. Looked up from germline, CDR1 is SNHLY and CDR2 is FYNNEI.

This clonotype has at least ten counts. The chain carries TRBV7-9 and TRBJ2-1; 8 nucleotides line up with TRBD2. The germline V gene encodes CDR1 SEHNR and CDR2 FQNEAQ (reference sequence). CDR3 length: 16 residues. After removal of 4 bases from V and 1 base from J, the junction contained 6 bases not matched to a gene. Written as DNA, the CDR3 is TGTGCCAGCAGCTCCACAACTAGCGGTTCCTACAATGAGCAGTTCTTC. Translated, it gives CASSSTTSGSYNEQFF.

This clonotype showed up just once. The rearrangement uses TRBV14 and TRBJ2-3; D unresolved. V lost 0 bases and J lost 14, with 21 bases in between. The CDR3 length is 15 residues. Germline V gives CDR1 SGHDN, CDR2 FVKESK. The CDR3 DNA sequence: TGTGCCAGCAGCCAAGAGGATTCTCTGGACCCCCTGACGTATTTT. Protein: CASSQEDSLDPLTYF.

This clonotype was recorded at least ten times. The genes are TRBV13 and TRBJ2-7; TRBD2 might be the D (6 bases). CDR3 length: 14 amino acids. The germline V gene encodes CDR1 PRHDT and CDR2 FYEKMQ (reference sequence). The V and J ends lost 5 bases and 3 bases respectively, with 14 bases between them. The DNA of the CDR3 is TGTGCCAGCAGCACCGGGACTGGCAACTACGAGCAGTACTTC. Protein: CASSTGTGNYEQYF.

The V gene is TRBV5-5, the J gene TRBJ2-7; 11 bases agree with TRBD1. The CDR3 loop spans 17 amino acids. V dropped 2 bases and J dropped 2; count of bases not matched to a gene: 9. Germline V gives CDR1 SGHKS, CDR2 YYEKEE (reference sequence). The CDR3 spells CASSLKWDRGSTYEQYF. The CDR3 DNA reads as TGTGCCAGCAGCTTAAAATGGGACAGGGGGTCTACCTACGAGCAGTACTTC.

The J gene is TRBJ1-5, the V gene TRBV20-1; 7 bases are shared with TRBD1. Germline CDR1 reads DFQATT; CDR2 reads SNEGSKA (reference sequence). The junction had 2 bases not matched to a gene; V was cut back by 2 bases and J by 1 base. The length of the CDR3 is 14 residues. CDR3: CSARKQGSNQPQHF. CDR3 nucleotide sequence: TGCAGTGCTAGAAAACAGGGGAGCAATCAGCCCCAGCATTTT.

Ten or more counts support this clonotype. V gene TRBV2 combines with J gene TRBJ2-6; D is ambiguous. The germline V and J ends were trimmed by 8 bases and 2 bases, with 10 bases remaining between them. Germline lookup yields CDR1 SNHLY and CDR2 FYNNEI. CDR3 size: 14 residues. The CDR3 DNA reads TGTGCCAGCCTCCGGACGGCTGGGGCCAACGTCCTGACTTTC. It yields the protein CASLRTAGANVLTF.